Included here is one T cell receptor beta chain sequence, with context. Trimming pared 6 bases from V and 9 bases from J, leaving 15 bases between. The CDR3 loop spans 13 amino acids. Germline V gene sequence: CDR1 LNHDA, CDR2 SQIVND (reference sequence). TCRdb re-called the RT-PCR reads through MiXCR, storing one row per CDR3 protein. This table has about 500,000 distinct CDR3 sequences, approximately 17% appearing once. This sample is drawn from a study of response to subunit inactivated influenza vaccine. The genes are TRBV19 and TRBJ2-1; D tentatively fits TRBD1 or TRBD2 (7 bases each). The receptor was derived from a man between 50 and 75 years old who received an inactivated influenza vaccine. This material consisted of CD4+ T cells sorted from PBMCs, taken approximately 25 months after vaccination. Here the CDR3 reads CASSIDREGEQFF. DNA of the CDR3: TGTGCCAGTAGCATCGACAGGGAGGGTGAGCAGTTCTTC.